This passage covers 18 T cell receptor beta chains from one sample sequenced in a study of human T cells and chemical hapten exposure. Individual cDNA molecules (in the library) carried attached unique molecular identifiers. TCRdb processed the reads anew with MiXCR; each CDR3 protein has one entry. The sample lists about 120,000 distinct CDR3 sequences; 8.5% to 9% were seen once. Whole blood, unfractionated, served as the material for total RNA extraction. The sample taken for sequencing was whole blood. Every receptor here comes from a human donor in good health. Some clones in this sample may be carry-over from other donors' samples.

This chain uses TRBV7-2 with TRBJ2-7, with D unclear. The ends were cut back, 5 bases at V and 4 bases at J, with 12 bases in the middle. The CDR3 sequence is 13 residues long. CDR1 is SGHTA and CDR2 is FQGNSA in the germline V gene. CDR3 region: CASSQGPSYEQYF. DNA for the CDR3: TGTGCCAGCAGCCAAGGTCCCAGTTACGAGCAGTACTTC.

This chain links TRBV7-9 with TRBJ2-1; maybe TRBD1 (6 bases). This CDR3 has 14 residues. V was cut by 1 base and J by 4 bases, with 8 bases left in between. The germline V gene encodes CDR1 SEHNR and CDR2 FQNEAQ (reference sequence). CDR3: CASSLVQGYNEQFF. In DNA form, the CDR3 reads TGTGCCAGCAGCTTAGTACAGGGTTACAATGAGCAGTTCTTC.

The sample holds a few counts of this clonotype. The J gene is TRBJ2-2, the V gene TRBV5-5; D is undetermined. The CDR3 runs 14 residues. Germline V gene lookup returns CDR1 SGHKS and CDR2 YYEKEE (reference sequence). Between the trimmed V and J ends, which lost 1 base and 3 bases, there was a span of 7 bases. The chain's CDR3 is CASSLRVYTGELFF. CDR3 nucleotide sequence: TGTGCCAGCAGCTTGCGGGTCTACACCGGGGAGCTGTTTTTT.

V is TRBV10-3 and J is TRBJ1-2; TRBD1 is a possible D gene (6 bases). The germline V and J ends were trimmed by 4 bases and 4 bases, with 25 bases remaining between them. The CDR3 extends over 18 amino acids. The germline gives CDR1 ENHRY, CDR2 SYGVKD. CDR3 amino acids: CAISGKYRGGRVSYGYTF. For the CDR3, the DNA is TGTGCCATCAGTGGGAAATATCGGGGGGGCCGCGTAAGCTATGGCTACACCTTC.

This clonotype has just a few counts. This rearrangement joins TRBV7-6 to TRBJ2-3; the match to TRBD2 covers 11 bases. This CDR3 comprises 18 residues. V dropped 5 bases and J dropped 2; count of bases not matched to a gene: 12. Germline V gene lookup returns CDR1 SGHVS and CDR2 FNYEAQ. The CDR3 loop reads CASSPGTSGSLNTDTQYF. The CDR3 DNA sequence: TGTGCCAGCAGCCCCGGGACTAGCGGATCCCTAAACACAGATACGCAGTATTTT.

About this clonotype: With a much larger clone just one base away, this may be a read error. J is TRBJ1-3 and V is TRBV13; 10 bases agree with TRBD1. CDR1 is PRHDT and CDR2 is FYEKMQ in the germline V gene (reference sequence). This CDR3 contains 14 residues. Here the CDR3 reads CTSGFWGQGNTIYF. CDR3 in DNA: TGTACCAGCGGCTTCTGGGGACAGGGGAACACCATATATTTT.

This clonotype was seen ten or more times. The genes are TRBV29-1 and TRBJ1-2; D might be TRBD1 (5 bases). The CDR3 consists of 14 residues. CDR1 is SQVTM, CDR2 ANQGSEA, per germline. Deletions cut 3 bases from V and 2 bases from J, with 13 bases between. In DNA form, the CDR3 reads TGCAGCGTTGATAGGGACGGCGCAAACTATGGCTACACCTTC. It yields the protein CSVDRDGANYGYTF.

The CDR3 region has the DNA TGTGCCATCAGTGAGTCGGCCGGGGGCGGTCTTACCGGGGAGCTGTTTTTT. This sequence encodes CAISESAGGGLTGELFF. This chain links TRBV10-3 with TRBJ2-2; D may match TRBD1 or TRBD2 (6 bases each). V was trimmed by 0 bases and J by 5 bases, leaving 16 bases between them. Per germline, CDR1 ENHRY and CDR2 SYGVKD. The CDR3 spans 17 residues.

This clonotype was found many times. The chain uses TRBV4-1 and TRBJ1-1; D remains ambiguous. CDR3 length: 16 amino acids. The germline V gene has CDR1 MGHRA and CDR2 YSYEKL. V lost 0 bases to trimming and J lost 1 base, with 12 bases between them. CDR3 sequence: CASSQDTPVGNTEAFF. CDR3 nucleotide sequence: TGCGCCAGCAGCCAAGACACGCCGGTAGGGAACACTGAAGCTTTCTTT.

This clonotype was observed at least ten times. CDR3 sequence (DNA): TGCGCCAGCAGCCAAAGGACAGGCCAGCCCCAGCATTTT. Protein sequence: CASSQRTGQPQHF. V usage is TRBV4-3 and J usage is TRBJ1-5; 7 nucleotides agree with TRBD1. Germline V gene lookup returns CDR1 LGHNA and CDR2 YSLEER. The CDR3 loop spans 13 amino acids. After removal of 2 bases from V and 7 bases from J, the junction contained 2 bases not matched to a gene.

This chain uses TRBV6-6 with TRBJ2-1, with 9 bases that match TRBD2. The germline V gene encodes CDR1 MNHNY and CDR2 SVGAGI (reference sequence). V lost 8 bases to trimming and J lost 7 bases; unmatched junction nucleotides: 3. The CDR3 has 12 residues. In nucleotides, the CDR3 is TGTGCCAGCGGTGGACTAGCGAATGAGCAGTTCTTC. It encodes CASGGLANEQFF.

This chain uses TRBV6-5 with TRBJ2-6; D could derive from TRBD1 or TRBD2 (5 bases each). Germline V lookup: CDR1 MNHEY, CDR2 SVGAGI. This CDR3 has 16 residues. V was clipped by 7 bases and J by 4 bases, with 17 bases between them. The CDR3 region is CASTLGGGSGANVLTF. In DNA form, the CDR3 reads TGTGCCAGCACTCTCGGTGGGGGTTCAGGGGCCAACGTCCTGACTTTC.

This clonotype came up a few times. The genes are TRBV25-1 and TRBJ2-7, with D uncertain. The CDR3 length is 12 residues. Germline V lookup: CDR1 MGHDK, CDR2 SYGVNS. Trimming cost V 2 bases and J 1 base, with 3 bases left between them. The CDR3 reads CASSEESYEQYF. The CDR3, as DNA: TGTGCCAGCAGTGAAGAGTCCTACGAGCAGTACTTC.

This clonotype was seen repeatedly, ten times or more. The CDR3 DNA reads as TGCGCCAGCAGCCTGGACGGTGGAAACACCGGGGAGCTGTTTTTT. As protein: CASSLDGGNTGELFF. This sequence joins TRBV10-1 and TRBJ2-2, with D unresolved. The V end lost 6 bases, the J end lost 2 bases, and 13 bases lay between the germline ends. CDR1 and CDR2 (germline): WNHNN, SYGVQD (reference sequence). This CDR3 has 15 residues.

This clonotype was recorded many times. The chain joins TRBV4-2 to TRBJ1-1, with TRBD1 as a possible D gene (5 bases). V was shortened by 1 base and J by 1 base, with 7 bases between the two germline ends. The germline V gene encodes CDR1 LGHNA and CDR2 YNFKEQ. The CDR3 runs to 14 residues. The CDR3 here is CASSQVGGNTEAFF. In DNA, the CDR3 is TGTGCCAGCAGCCAAGTGGGGGGGAACACTGAAGCTTTCTTT.

This clonotype was counted many times. CDR3 DNA: TGTGCCAGCAGCCAGCCCAATGAGCAGTTCTTC. Protein: CASSQPNEQFF. The J gene is TRBJ2-1, the V gene TRBV7-9; D not resolved. This CDR3 has 11 residues. Germline V CDR1 and CDR2: SEHNR, FQNEAQ (reference sequence). With 5 bases removed from V and 6 bases from J, the gap between germline ends came to 5 bases. Supplemented by reference TRBV7-9 and TRBJ2-1, the full variable domain reads DTGVSQNPRHKITKRGQNVTFRCDPISEHNRLYWYRQTLGQGPEFLTYFQNEAQLEKSRLLSDRFSAERPKGSFSTLEIQRTEQGDSAMYLCASSQPNEQFFGPGTRLTVL.

This clonotype came up a few times. The chain combines TRBV15 with TRBJ1-6; the D gene is possibly TRBD1 (6 bases). The V gene's germline CDR1 is LNHNV and CDR2 YYDKDF (reference sequence). The length of the CDR3 is 14 residues. Trimming pared 0 bases from V and 12 bases from J, leaving 12 bases between. The CDR3 coding sequence is TGTGCCACCAGCAGAGATCGACAGGCCGAACCCCTCCACTTT. Protein product: CATSRDRQAEPLHF.

To note about this clonotype: This may be a read error: a much more frequent sequence differs by one nucleotide. This chain links TRBV6-6 with TRBJ2-5; D gene unclear. V lost 8 bases, J lost 7 bases, and 5 bases lay in between. The CDR3 contains 9 residues. Germline CDR1 is MNHNY and CDR2 is SVGAGI (reference sequence). The CDR3 here is CASGVTQYF. The DNA for the CDR3 is TGTGCCAGCGGGGTGACCCAGTACTTC.